Below, 7 T cell receptor beta chains from the same sample are listed, as sequenced in a study of T-cell reconstitution after alpha-beta-depleted transplantation in children. The library targeted TCRbeta and was prepared with unique molecular identifiers. TCRdb processed the PCR reads anew with MiXCR; each CDR3 protein has one entry. The sample has approximately 800,000 distinct CDR3 sequences; 16% are singletons. The sequencing used PBMCs, mostly from graft donor cells, collected 360 days after TCRalphabeta/CD19-depleted stem cell transplant. These receptors originate from a male patient younger than 18 who had a stem cell transplant for acute lymphoblastic leukemia, so the T cells may come from the graft donor.

This clonotype was recorded a few times. V usage is TRBV6-5 and J usage is TRBJ2-7; TRBD2 might be the D (6 bases). The V and J ends lost 2 bases and 1 base respectively, with 15 bases between them. The germline gives CDR1 MNHEY, CDR2 SVGAGI. The CDR3 runs to 16 residues. CDR3 sequence (DNA): TGTGCCAGCAGTTACGGACGGGTAGGGAGGTCCTACGAGCAGTACTTC. It yields the protein CASSYGRVGRSYEQYF.

This clonotype was detected a few times. This rearrangement joins TRBV29-1 to TRBJ2-2; tentatively, D is TRBD1 (6 bases). This CDR3 spans 15 amino acids. Germline CDR1 is SQVTM and CDR2 is ANQGSEA. Trimming took 3 bases from V and 6 from J, leaving 17 bases between them. The CDR3 DNA reads as TGCAGCGTTGATTCAGGGGTTGATTTTTCCGGGGAGCTGTTTTTT. It encodes CSVDSGVDFSGELFF.

In its sample, this clonotype was seen a few times. This sequence joins TRBV29-1 and TRBJ1-1, with D possibly being TRBD1 (5 bases). The CDR3 length is 12 residues. From germline, CDR1 is SQVTM and CDR2 ANQGSEA. V lost 4 bases to trimming and J lost 7 bases, with 13 bases between them. The CDR3 bases are TGCAGCGTTGTCGGCAGGGTCTATGAAGCTTTCTTT. This sequence encodes CSVVGRVYEAFF.

On this clonotype: At one boundary the junction diverges from the germline segment, which might be a read error. The chain uses TRBV18 and TRBJ2-7; D assignment may be TRBD1 or TRBD2 (5 bases each). Germline assignment: CDR1 KGHSH and CDR2 LQKENI. This CDR3 comprises 14 residues. DNA of the CDR3: TGTGCCAGCTCACCCGGGACGGTCTCCCACGAGCAGTACTTC. Translating it yields CASSPGTVSHEQYF.

The chain employs TRBV10-3 and TRBJ1-2, with 8 nucleotides matching TRBD1. The CDR3 sequence is 15 residues long. From germline, CDR1 is ENHRY and CDR2 SYGVKD. J lost 2 bases, V lost 6 bases, and 8 bases had no gene match. The CDR3 coding sequence is TGTGCCATCAGCCGACAGGGGCGCGGGAACTATGGCTACACCTTC. As protein: CAISRQGRGNYGYTF.

This clonotype was observed a few times. The V gene is TRBV10-3, the J gene TRBJ2-6; D unresolved. V gave up 3 bases and J gave up 0 bases, with 15 bases separating them. Germline CDR1 is ENHRY and CDR2 is SYGVKD. The CDR3 runs to 18 residues. DNA for the CDR3: TGTGCCATCAGTGAACGTTGGCGGCGGTTCTCTGGGGCCAACGTCCTGACTTTC. Protein sequence: CAISERWRRFSGANVLTF.

CDR3: CSAGHRDSAYQPQHF. The CDR3 DNA follows: TGCAGTGCCGGTCACCGGGACAGCGCATATCAGCCCCAGCATTTT. The V gene is TRBV20-1, the J gene TRBJ1-5; TRBD1 matches 7 bases. The trim removed 6 bases at V and 5 bases at J, leaving 13 bases unmatched. The germline CDR1 and CDR2 sequences are DFQATT and SNEGSKA (reference sequence). This CDR3 is 15 amino acids long.